Given below is one T cell receptor beta chain in context. It has no known antigen specificity. The sample holds no much larger clone one base away, and base qualities are not on file. This record belongs to a study of cytomegalovirus exposure and HLA in healthy donors (dated by TCRdb to 2017 to 2019). A note on the overall study: According to an earlier analysis of a few hundred of the donors, about 170 million T cells yielded over 90 million unique TCR beta sequences and approximately 300 Gb of sequence data. An early release covering roughly 600 HLA-typed donors comprised 300 to 350 gigabases of sequencing data and tens of millions of unique TCR sequences. Among the roughly 400 genotyped donors, about 83% belonged to the genetic ancestry cluster associated with self-reported Caucasian donors. The study was designed to test whether signatures of past pathogen exposure could be identified by cataloging public T cell receptors. The study used immunosequencing to profile the T cell repertoires of 670 or so subjects and linked those repertoires to cytomegalovirus serostatus. A separate validation cohort of roughly 110 different subjects was used in addition to the 666-subject first cohort. To predict cytomegalovirus infection status, the study brought together high-throughput TCR immunosequencing, statistical association of individual TCRs with disease status, and machine learning. A later analysis re-analyzed previously published TCR beta repertoires from 666 donors and added high-resolution HLA genotyping to study TCR occurrence patterns. Rather than drawing on any new phenotypic data, the later analysis identified candidate immune exposures from TCR beta sequences and the way those sequences occurred across donors. An earlier analysis of roughly 600 of the donors used high-throughput TCR beta sequencing to judge whether each TCR beta V gene segment behaved as functional or pseudogenic. Donor age, sex, ethnicity and CMV serostatus were collected together with the repertoire data. Genome-wide SNP genotypes for about three fifths of the roughly 670 donors were used in a later genetic analysis, which treated that subset as a discovery cohort. Every discovery cohort repertoire had been produced on one sequencing platform. Both class I and class II loci were covered by HLA typing, at four-digit resolution. Typing coverage varied by locus: roughly 620-640 donors for A, B, C, DRB1 and DQB1; 522 for DQA1; more than 600 for DPA1; 450 to 480 for DPB1. Because of strong linkage in the cohort, roughly five DR-DQ haplotypes were treated as single units for association and clustering. Among around 400 genotyped donors of the cohort, an average of roughly 230,000 unique TCR beta nucleotide sequences was sequenced per donor, of which about 18% were non-productive.

Here is what the overall study found, with its caveats: The classifier was reported to diagnose cytomegalovirus status with high specificity and sensitivity in both the original and validation cohorts. Correlated functional status among segregating V segments might be attributable to linkage disequilibrium, but an unknown experimental factor could not be ruled out. A later analysis reported that several top co-occurrence clusters appeared linked to parvovirus B19, influenza, CMV and Epstein-Barr virus. Most CMV-associated TCR beta chains appeared to be HLA-restricted in a later analysis, and the HLA associations seemed to be driven largely by CMV exposure. While some public TCRs were present in many individuals, most TCR sequences turned up only very rarely across donors. A few of the identified cytomegalovirus-associated TCR beta chains were confirmed in vitro to be specific for cytomegalovirus antigens. In an earlier analysis of about 600 of the donors, most TCR beta V segments appeared in productive rearrangements about 90% or about 30% of the time, broadly matching IMGT annotations. The sequencing pipeline was judged likely to have produced a cluster of highly shared sequence variants as a technical artifact. Strong co-occurrence of HLA alleles, especially DR and DQ, made assigning TCR associations to individual alleles difficult. Because the 87-base-pair reads could not distinguish some IMGT-functional V segments, including TRBV6-2 and TRBV6-3, those segments were excluded. A further reported finding was that TCR beta sequences accurately predicted the HLA-A and HLA-B alleles for most subjects in the first cohort. The study gave a list of roughly 150 TCR beta chains associated with cytomegalovirus. Sequencing depth was assumed to be roughly uniform across donors in the presence/absence analyses, though that assumption may not hold. Compared with the approximately 670-donor mean, donors in an Asian-associated ancestry cluster had fewer N-insertions in productive TCRs, according to a later genetic analysis. A later analysis associated about 17,000 TCR beta sequences with specific HLA alleles at a false discovery rate of 0.05. In a later analysis, the rate of TCR association differed among HLA loci, with DRB1 alleles having the most associated TCRs and HLA-C alleles having the fewest. This cohort had only TCR beta chains sequenced, and the lack of alpha or paired-chain data limited which features could be detected. In a later analysis, HLA-associated TCR beta chains were found to be more clonally expanded and to have lower generation probabilities than equally common non-associated chains. V-gene and J-gene trimming of TCR beta chains was associated with a missense DCLRE1C variant in a later genetic analysis, and the association was replicated in an independent cohort. The only immune exposure information available for the cohort was CMV serostatus. The authors suggested that the approach could potentially be extended to other disease states and immunological phenotypes. Because some donors lacked HLA typing at each locus, the association tests relied only on the typed subset. Over 15 rarely observed V segments, including chromosome 9 orphons, were excluded from the earlier analysis of a few hundred of the donors because counts were too low.

The cohort comprised fewer than 700 healthy bone marrow donors. At the time of sampling, all cohort members were nominally healthy, though unrecorded immune exposures were likely present. The donor was CMV seronegative and was included in the group of around 320 seronegative cohort members. Every donor gave a peripheral blood sample, and the peripheral blood mononuclear cells from that sample were used for TCR beta sequencing. The Qiagen DNeasy Blood Extraction Kit was used to extract genomic DNA from the blood cell samples. The cysteine opens and the phenylalanine closes a CDR3 of 15 amino acids. The retained sequence is limited to the CDR3, 45 bases, with the frame set at the first base. The germline V and J ends show losses of 5 bases and 6 bases respectively, and no gene match explains 4 bases of the junction. For CDR1 and CDR2, the germline V gene (reference sequence) lists LNHDA and SQIVND.

The protocol used for the library was the immunoSEQ multiplex PCR assay. For the multiplex PCR, a mixture combining 60 forward primers for TCR Vbeta segments and 13 reverse primers for TCR Jbeta segments was used. The CDR3 region of rearranged TCR beta genes was amplified from genomic DNA by a multiplex PCR assay. The Illumina HiSeq System was used to sequence the amplified TCR beta libraries as 87-base-pair reads. From the authors' description of their analysis: A later analysis counted 65 million to 90 million unique TCR beta chains across the approximately 700 repertoires, and around 9.9 million of these chains were shared by at least two donors. To remove PCR and sequencing errors, raw reads were error-corrected and collapsed into unique sequences using a nearest-neighbor algorithm that merged closely related sequences. Alignment of CDR3 sequences to IMGT reference sequences was used to assign V, D and J gene segments. For a sequence to be retained, a match of at least six nucleotides was required to both a V gene segment and a J gene segment. A rearrangement was called productive if the CDR3 had no stop codons and remained in frame with V and J, and every other rearrangement was called non-productive. Following IMGT convention, CDR3 was defined as the stretch from the second conserved V-encoded cysteine to the conserved J-encoded phenylalanine. In an earlier analysis of around 640 of the donors, sequences lacking an unambiguous match to a single V gene segment were excluded. In an earlier analysis of approximately 610 of the donors, V segments were called functional above 56.7% productive rearrangements and were called segregating when the between-donor standard deviation exceeded 5%. A statistical classification framework was built to diagnose cytomegalovirus status from the catalog of TCR beta chain sequences. V and J gene assignment, in a later analysis, came from comparing TCR nucleotide sequences with IMGT/GENE-DB human TR gene sequences. Using the TCRdist pipeline, a later analysis assigned CDR3 sequences along with most-parsimonious VDJ recombination scenarios. In a later analysis, each TCR beta chain was defined by its CDR3 amino acid sequence together with its V-gene family, and reads lacking a unique V-gene family were excluded. In a later analysis, 450 to 600 highly shared, low-generation-probability nucleotide sequences were removed to address suspected cross-contamination and a sequencing artifact. For each public chain, a later analysis derived a clonal expansion index from normalized ranks of inferred template counts within each repertoire. Generation probabilities in a later analysis came from a VDJ recombination model fitted to out-of-frame rearrangements, and those results were checked against IGoR. In a later analysis, hypergeometric tests were used to score TCR-TCR, TCR-HLA and TCR-CMV co-occurrence, with a repertoire-size bias correction applied to TCR pairs. False discovery rates were estimated in a later analysis by permuting HLA or CMV assignments 20 times. In a later analysis, co-occurring TCRs were grouped using DBSCAN, with TCRdist sequence similarity added in when clustering inside HLA-allele-positive subsets. Co-occurrence clustering excluded repertoires with fewer than 30,000 or more than 120,000 public chains, plus five with anomalous nucleotide sharing. Entries here come from immuneACCESS through TCRdb and include only in-frame sequences with V and J called. Some clones fail to appear in such tables; in the studies checked, an unresolved V gene covers under half of the shortfall, and the cause of the remainder is unknown. The D gene and trimming were derived from the DNA, and the V and J assignments and clone size from that table. This sample lists about 170,000 clones; 80% to 90% were detected once. The ten largest clonotypes hold nearly 2.5% of the sample.

Sequencing was done on a sample of PBMCs. This receptor was identified in a male donor in good health and CMV-seronegative. The chain is assembled from TRBV19 and TRBJ1-6, and 10 junctional nucleotides match TRBD1. The nucleotide sequence reads as follows: TGTGCCAGTAGTGTGAGGACAGGGGGTAATTCACCCCTCCACTTT. Translated, this gives CASSVRTGGNSPLHF.